Listed below are T cell receptor beta chains from one sample, sequenced in a study of identical twins. TCRdb re-analysed the 5' RACE reads in MiXCR, keeping a single row per CDR3 protein. Of 300,000 or so distinct CDR3 sequences listed, 8% to 9.5% are singletons. These records were also assigned to another study, of yellow fever vaccine responses in identical twins.

The specimen sequenced was CD8+ T cells sorted from blood. These receptor sequences come from a woman under 30 in good health. Both conserved end residues are part of each CDR3. D genes are given only for firm matches. The listing skips clone size in some rows; elsewhere it reads once, few, many or a size class.

TRBV5-1,TRBD2,NA,TRBJ2-1,TGCGCCAGCGCCGCTAGCGGGGGGATCTACAATGAGCAGTTCTTC,CASAASGGIYNEQFF
TRBV7-2,NA,few,TRBJ2-1,TGTGCCAGCAGCTCGTTTTCTATGGATTACAATGAGCAGTTCTTC,CASSSFSMDYNEQFF
TRBV4-1,TRBD2,many,TRBJ2-5,TGCGCCAGCAGCCAAGAACCCGGACTAGCGGGGGAACAAGAGACCCAGTACTTC,CASSQEPGLAGEQETQYF
TRBV7-8,NA,few,TRBJ1-1,TGTGCCAGCAGCTTACTAGGGCTAGCTGAAGCTTTCTTT,CASSLLGLAEAFF
TRBV11-2,NA,few,TRBJ2-7,TGTGCCAGCAGCGGCCCCGGGACCCGAGGGGTCTACGAGCAGTACTTC,CASSGPGTRGVYEQYF
TRBV27,TRBD2,NA,TRBJ2-7,TGTGCCAGCAGCCTTGACGGGACTAGCGGGAGAATAACCGAGCAGTACTTC,CASSLDGTSGRITEQYF
TRBV14,TRBD1,NA,TRBJ2-5,TGTGCCAGCAGCCAATTTCAGGACAGGGGACAAGAGACCCAGTACTTC,CASSQFQDRGQETQYF
TRBV6-1,TRBD1,NA,TRBJ2-3,TGTGCCAGCAGGGCCGGGACAGGGTTAGATACGCAGTATTTT,CASRAGTGLDTQYF
TRBV7-6,TRBD1,NA,TRBJ2-3,TGTGCCAGCAGCTTCCCCGGACAGGGGACTTGGGATACGCAGTATTTT,CASSFPGQGTWDTQYF
TRBV7-6,NA,few,TRBJ2-7,TGTGCCAGCAGCTTAGGCACCCTTCCTCTGGACGAGCAGTACTTC,CASSLGTLPLDEQYF
TRBV12-5,NA,few,TRBJ2-3,TGTGCTAGTGGTTTTCAAGCGGCCACAGATACGCAGTATTTT,CASGFQAATDTQYF
TRBV20-1,TRBD1,NA,TRBJ1-1,TGCAGTGCTAGAGAGCCAGGGGGCACTGAAGCTTTCTTT,CSAREPGGTEAFF
TRBV5-1,TRBD2,many,TRBJ2-1,TGCGCCAGCGGCGTGGGGGGACTAGCGAATGAGCAGTTCTTC,CASGVGGLANEQFF
TRBV14,NA,many,TRBJ2-7,TGTGCCAGCAGCCAAGAGTCAGCCTCATACGAGCAGTACTTC,CASSQESASYEQYF
TRBV7-2,TRBD2,few,TRBJ2-1,TGTGCCAGCAGCCCAACGACTAGCGGCTCCTACAATGAGCAGTTCTTC,CASSPTTSGSYNEQFF
TRBV20-1,NA,many,TRBJ1-1,TGCAGTGCTAGAGAGGTACAGAATGAAGCTTTCTTT,CSAREVQNEAFF
TRBV7-3,NA,NA,TRBJ1-3,TGTGCCAGCAGCCCAACTAGCTCTGGAAACACCATATATTTT,CASSPTSSGNTIYF